The subject of this entry is one TCR beta chain. Libraries were prepared by immunoSEQ multiplex PCR; TCRdb keeps only in-frame clonotypes and omits some of them. The repertoire holds some 80,000 clones, with roughly 96% as singletons. The validation cohort, a group of under 150 subjects, included the donors and was separate from the roughly 700-subject first cohort. This entry belongs to a study of cytomegalovirus exposure and HLA in healthy donors. V lost 6 bases and J lost 4, with 13 bases in between. The germline V gene encodes CDR1 SGHRS and CDR2 YFSETQ. The CDR3 is made up of 13 amino acids. The receptor was isolated from a woman aged 18-35 years in good health and CMV-seronegative. V gene TRBV5-1 combines with J gene TRBJ1-1, with a tentative D call TRBD1 (6 bases). Material for sequencing was PBMCs. CDR3 in DNA: TGCGCCAGCATGGGAGGGGGGGCCACTGAAGCTTTCTTT. This sequence encodes CASMGGGATEAFF.